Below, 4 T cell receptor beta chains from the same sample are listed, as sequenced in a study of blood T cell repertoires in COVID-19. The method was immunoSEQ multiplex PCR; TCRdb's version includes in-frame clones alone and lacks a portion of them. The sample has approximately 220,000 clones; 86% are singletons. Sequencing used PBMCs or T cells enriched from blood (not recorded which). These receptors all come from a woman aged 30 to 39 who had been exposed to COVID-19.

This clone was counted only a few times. This chain's CDR3 is CASSELENTEAFF. The DNA for the CDR3 is TGTGCCAGCAGTGAGTTAGAGAACACTGAAGCTTTCTTT. The rearrangement joins TRBV2 to TRBJ1-1; D not certain. CDR3 size: 13 residues. V was clipped by 3 bases and J by 1 base, with 6 bases between them. Germline CDR1 is SNHLY and CDR2 is FYNNEI.

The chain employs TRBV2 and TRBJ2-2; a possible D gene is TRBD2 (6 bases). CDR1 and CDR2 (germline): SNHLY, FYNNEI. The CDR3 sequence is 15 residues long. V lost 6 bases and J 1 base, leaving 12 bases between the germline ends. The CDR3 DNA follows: TGTGCCAGCAGGCTCGGGGGAGGGAACACCGGGGAGCTGTTTTTT. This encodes CASRLGGGNTGELFF.

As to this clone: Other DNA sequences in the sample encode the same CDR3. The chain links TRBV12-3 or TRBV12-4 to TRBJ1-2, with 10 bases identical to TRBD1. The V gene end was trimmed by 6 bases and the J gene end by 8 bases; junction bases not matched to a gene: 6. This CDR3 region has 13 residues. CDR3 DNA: TGTGCCAGCAGCCTCGGACAGGGGGGAGGCTACACCTTC. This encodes CASSLGQGGGYTF.

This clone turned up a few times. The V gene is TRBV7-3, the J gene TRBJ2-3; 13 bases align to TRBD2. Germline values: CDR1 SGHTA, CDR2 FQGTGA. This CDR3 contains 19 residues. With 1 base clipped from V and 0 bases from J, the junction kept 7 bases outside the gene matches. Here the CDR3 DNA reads TGTGCCAGCAGCTTAAAAGGGGGACTAGCGGGGCTAAGCACAGATACGCAGTATTTT. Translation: CASSLKGGLAGLSTDTQYF.